This T cell receptor (beta chain) is from a study of identical twins. Study-wide results and caveats: Out-of-frame TCR alpha sharing in monozygotic twins exceeded recombination model predictions.

V lost 5 bases and J lost 7; bases outside the gene matches: 4. Germline lookup yields CDR1 SGHAT and CDR2 FQNNGV. The CDR3 loop spans 14 amino acids. With regard to this clonotype: The antigen remains unidentified.

The cDNA had a unique molecular identifier and a template-switch universal primer site. TCRdb used MiXCR to reprocess the 5' RACE reads, holding one entry per CDR3 protein. The table lists 250,000 to 300,000 distinct CDR3 sequences, more than 8% of them singletons, with about 7.1% in the top ten. These records were also assigned to another study, of yellow fever vaccine responses in identical twins.

Sequencing was done on a sample of CD8+ T cells sorted from blood. The TCR sequence derives from a woman aged 18-29 years in good health. V and J are TRBV11-2 and TRBJ2-3; 12 nucleotides agree with TRBD2. CDR3 loop: CASSLGTSGYTQYF. CDR3 nucleotides: TGTGCCAGCAGCCTGGGGACTAGCGGGTATACGCAGTATTTT.